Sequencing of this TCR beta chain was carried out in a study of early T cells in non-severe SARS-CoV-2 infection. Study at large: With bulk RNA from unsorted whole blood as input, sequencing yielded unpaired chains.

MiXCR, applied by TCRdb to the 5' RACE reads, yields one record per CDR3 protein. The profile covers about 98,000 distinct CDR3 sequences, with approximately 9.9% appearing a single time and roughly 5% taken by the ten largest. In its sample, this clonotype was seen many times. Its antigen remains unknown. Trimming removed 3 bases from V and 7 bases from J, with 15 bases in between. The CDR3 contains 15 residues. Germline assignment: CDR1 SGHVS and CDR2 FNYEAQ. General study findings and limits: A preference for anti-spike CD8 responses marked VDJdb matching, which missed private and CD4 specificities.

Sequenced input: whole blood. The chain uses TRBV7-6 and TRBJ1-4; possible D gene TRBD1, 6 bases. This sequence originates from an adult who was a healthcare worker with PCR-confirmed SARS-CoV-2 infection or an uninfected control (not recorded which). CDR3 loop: CASSFEGGEGEKLFF. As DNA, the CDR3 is TGTGCCAGCAGCTTTGAGGGGGGCGAAGGTGAAAAACTGTTTTTT.